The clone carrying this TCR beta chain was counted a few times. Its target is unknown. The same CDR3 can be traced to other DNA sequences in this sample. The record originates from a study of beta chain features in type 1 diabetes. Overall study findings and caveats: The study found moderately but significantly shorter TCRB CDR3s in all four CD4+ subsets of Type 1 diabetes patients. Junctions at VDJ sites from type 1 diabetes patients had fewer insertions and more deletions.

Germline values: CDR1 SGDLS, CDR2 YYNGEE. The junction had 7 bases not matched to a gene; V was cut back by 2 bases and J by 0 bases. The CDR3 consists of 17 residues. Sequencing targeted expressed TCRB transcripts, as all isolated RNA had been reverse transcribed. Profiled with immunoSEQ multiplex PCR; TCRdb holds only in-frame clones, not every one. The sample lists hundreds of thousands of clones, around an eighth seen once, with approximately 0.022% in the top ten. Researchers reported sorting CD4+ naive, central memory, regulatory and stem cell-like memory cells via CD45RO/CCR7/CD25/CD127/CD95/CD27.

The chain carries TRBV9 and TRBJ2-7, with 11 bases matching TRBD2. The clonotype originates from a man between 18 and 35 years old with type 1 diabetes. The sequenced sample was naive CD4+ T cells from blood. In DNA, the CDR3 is TGTGCCAGCAGCGTGGGGCTAGCGGGGGGCGGCTCCTACGAGCAGTACTTC. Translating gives CASSVGLAGGGSYEQYF.